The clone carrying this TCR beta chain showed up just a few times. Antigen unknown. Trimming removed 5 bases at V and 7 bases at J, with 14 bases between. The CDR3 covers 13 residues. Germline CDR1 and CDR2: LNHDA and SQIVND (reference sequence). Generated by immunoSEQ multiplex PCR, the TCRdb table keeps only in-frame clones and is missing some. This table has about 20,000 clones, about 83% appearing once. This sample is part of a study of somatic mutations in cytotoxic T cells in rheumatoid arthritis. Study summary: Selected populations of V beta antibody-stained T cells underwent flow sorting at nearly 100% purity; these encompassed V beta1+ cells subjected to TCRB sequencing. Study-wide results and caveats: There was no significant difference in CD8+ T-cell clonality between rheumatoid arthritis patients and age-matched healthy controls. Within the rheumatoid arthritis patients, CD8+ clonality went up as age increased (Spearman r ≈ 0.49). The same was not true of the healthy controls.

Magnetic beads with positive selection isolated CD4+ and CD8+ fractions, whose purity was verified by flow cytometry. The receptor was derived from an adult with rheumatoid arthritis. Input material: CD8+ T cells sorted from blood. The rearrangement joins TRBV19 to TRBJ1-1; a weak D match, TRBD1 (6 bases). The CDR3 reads CASSEGQPGEAFF. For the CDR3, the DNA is TGTGCCAGTAGTGAAGGACAGCCGGGTGAAGCTTTCTTT.